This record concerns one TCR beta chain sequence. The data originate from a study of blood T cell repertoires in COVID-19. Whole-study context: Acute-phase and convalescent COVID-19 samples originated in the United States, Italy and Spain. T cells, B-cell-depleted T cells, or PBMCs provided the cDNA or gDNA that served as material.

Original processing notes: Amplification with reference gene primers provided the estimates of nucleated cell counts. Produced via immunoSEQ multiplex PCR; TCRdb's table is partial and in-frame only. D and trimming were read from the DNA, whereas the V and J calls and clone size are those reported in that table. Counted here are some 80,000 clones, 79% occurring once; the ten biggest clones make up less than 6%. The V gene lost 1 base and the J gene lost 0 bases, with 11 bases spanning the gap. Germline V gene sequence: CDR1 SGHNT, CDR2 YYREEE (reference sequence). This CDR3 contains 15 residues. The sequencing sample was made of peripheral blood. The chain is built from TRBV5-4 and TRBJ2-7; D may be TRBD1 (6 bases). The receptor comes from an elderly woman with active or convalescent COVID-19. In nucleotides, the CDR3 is TGTGCCAGCAGCTTGCAGGGGATCCACTCCTACGAGCAGTACTTC. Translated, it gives CASSLQGIHSYEQYF.